Listed below are T cell receptor beta chains from one sample, sequenced in a study of T-cell reconstitution after alpha-beta-depleted transplantation in children. TCRdb re-called the PCR reads with MiXCR, one entry per CDR3 protein. The sample lists around 600,000 distinct CDR3 sequences, more than 9% occurring once. The material sequenced was PBMCs from the stem cell graft donor, taken from the stem cell graft. The receptor source for this set is a human donor who donated a stem cell graft to a child with acute myeloid leukemia. The CDR3 runs from the conserved cysteine through the conserved F or W. Each record gives: D gene, clone size, V gene, J gene, CDR3 DNA, CDR3 protein. A D gene is named only where the DNA matches it firmly. Part of the rows lack a size; the others show once, few, many or a class for expanded clones.

d_call: TRBD2
clone_size: many
v_call: TRBV9
j_call: TRBJ2-3
cdr3_nt: TGTGCCAGCAGCGTGTCGAGCGGGAGAGCTTTAGGAACAGATACGCAGTATTTT
cdr3_aa: CASSVSSGRALGTDTQYF

d_call: -
clone_size: many
v_call: TRBV29-1
j_call: TRBJ2-7
cdr3_nt: TGCAGCGTTCGGGGTGGAGAGCAGTACTTC
cdr3_aa: CSVRGGEQYF

d_call: TRBD1
clone_size: few
v_call: TRBV6-2/TRBV6-3
j_call: TRBJ1-1
cdr3_nt: TGTGCCAGCAGTTCATACAGGGGCGGAAAGGGATTGGACACTGAAGCTTTCTTT
cdr3_aa: CASSSYRGGKGLDTEAFF

d_call: -
clone_size: few
v_call: TRBV29-1
j_call: TRBJ1-1
cdr3_nt: TGCAGCGGATTCGGGACACTCGGTCGTATAGTCGGGACTGAAGCTTTCTTT
cdr3_aa: CSGFGTLGRIVGTEAFF

d_call: TRBD2
clone_size: many
v_call: TRBV29-1
j_call: TRBJ2-1
cdr3_nt: TGCAGCGTTGCATCTAGCGGGAGTAGCTCCTACAATGAGCAGTTCTTC
cdr3_aa: CSVASSGSSSYNEQFF

d_call: TRBD2
clone_size: many
v_call: TRBV4-2
j_call: TRBJ2-5
cdr3_nt: TGTGCCAGCAGCCAAGATCCAGCGGGAGAAGAGACCCAGTACTTC
cdr3_aa: CASSQDPAGEETQYF

d_call: -
clone_size: many
v_call: TRBV7-7
j_call: TRBJ2-2
cdr3_nt: TGTGCTAGCAGAACCGGGACGGGGAACACCGGGGAGCTGTTTTTT
cdr3_aa: CASRTGTGNTGELFF

d_call: TRBD2
clone_size: many
v_call: TRBV12-3/TRBV12-4
j_call: TRBJ2-7
cdr3_nt: TGTGCCAGCAGTCCTAGCGGGAGGGCCCACGAGCAGTACTTC
cdr3_aa: CASSPSGRAHEQYF

d_call: TRBD2
clone_size: many
v_call: TRBV24-1
j_call: TRBJ2-1
cdr3_nt: TGTGCCACCAGTGGCGGGACTAGCGGGAGCGTCCCGAATGAGCAGTTCTTC
cdr3_aa: CATSGGTSGSVPNEQFF

d_call: TRBD2
clone_size: few
v_call: TRBV9
j_call: TRBJ2-5
cdr3_nt: TGTGCCAGCAGCGTAGCTGGGACGACTAGCGGAGGCGGGGAGACCCAGTACTTC
cdr3_aa: CASSVAGTTSGGGETQYF

d_call: TRBD1
clone_size: many
v_call: TRBV25-1
j_call: TRBJ2-7
cdr3_nt: TGTGCCAGCAGTACCGCGACAGGGATAACCTACGAGCAGTACTTC
cdr3_aa: CASSTATGITYEQYF

d_call: TRBD2
clone_size: few
v_call: TRBV6-2/TRBV6-3
j_call: TRBJ2-5
cdr3_nt: TGTGCCAGCAGTCGGACTAGCGGGTACCAAGAGACCCAGTACTTC
cdr3_aa: CASSRTSGYQETQYF

d_call: -
clone_size: few
v_call: TRBV30
j_call: TRBJ2-7
cdr3_nt: TGTGCCTGGAGTGGGGCCCGGGAAAACTACGAGCAGTACTTC
cdr3_aa: CAWSGARENYEQYF

d_call: TRBD2
clone_size: few
v_call: TRBV27
j_call: TRBJ2-3
cdr3_nt: TGTGCCAGCAGATTGTTAGCGGGCCAAGATAATACGCAGTATTTT
cdr3_aa: CASRLLAGQDNTQYF

d_call: -
clone_size: -
v_call: TRBV5-6
j_call: TRBJ2-5
cdr3_nt: TGTGCCAGCAGCTTGGAAGGAGGGGACTCCACCGGGGAGACCCAGTACTTC
cdr3_aa: CASSLEGGDSTGETQYF

d_call: -
clone_size: -
v_call: TRBV28
j_call: TRBJ2-5
cdr3_nt: TGTGCCAGCAGCCTGGGGGGCCGACCTTCCCAAGAGACCCAGTACTTC
cdr3_aa: CASSLGGRPSQETQYF

d_call: TRBD2
clone_size: -
v_call: TRBV10-3
j_call: TRBJ2-6
cdr3_nt: TGTGCCATCAGACGTTCAGCGGGGGCGGGGGCCAACGTCCTGACTTTC
cdr3_aa: CAIRRSAGAGANVLTF

d_call: -
clone_size: few
v_call: TRBV4-2
j_call: TRBJ2-3
cdr3_nt: TGTGCCAGCAGCCGATCTGGATCGGGAGAAGCAGATACGCAGTATTTT
cdr3_aa: CASSRSGSGEADTQYF

d_call: -
clone_size: -
v_call: TRBV7-9
j_call: TRBJ2-7
cdr3_nt: TGTGCCAGCAGCACTGAACTCAGCGGTTACGAGCAGTACTTC
cdr3_aa: CASSTELSGYEQYF

d_call: TRBD1
clone_size: few
v_call: TRBV4-2
j_call: TRBJ1-3
cdr3_nt: TGTGCCAGCAGCCAAGAGCGGCAGGGGGCATACACCATATATTTT
cdr3_aa: CASSQERQGAYTIYF

d_call: TRBD2
clone_size: few
v_call: TRBV28
j_call: TRBJ2-1
cdr3_nt: TGTGCCAGCGGACCCACGGGACTACCTGACAATGAGCAGTTCTTC
cdr3_aa: CASGPTGLPDNEQFF

d_call: TRBD2
clone_size: few
v_call: TRBV20-1
j_call: TRBJ2-1
cdr3_nt: TGCAGTGCTAGGGGGACTAGCGGGAGATACAATGAGCAGTTCTTC
cdr3_aa: CSARGTSGRYNEQFF

d_call: TRBD2
clone_size: -
v_call: TRBV5-1
j_call: TRBJ2-7
cdr3_nt: TGCGCCAGCAGCTTGGCGGGAGGGCCTGTCGAGCAGTACTTC
cdr3_aa: CASSLAGGPVEQYF

d_call: TRBD2
clone_size: few
v_call: TRBV30
j_call: TRBJ2-1
cdr3_nt: TGTGCCTGGAGTGGACCGGGACTAGCGGCCTACAATGAGCAGTTCTTC
cdr3_aa: CAWSGPGLAAYNEQFF

d_call: -
clone_size: -
v_call: TRBV12-3/TRBV12-4
j_call: TRBJ2-7
cdr3_nt: TGTGCCAGCAGGGAGACTGGGCTCTACGAGCAGTACTTC
cdr3_aa: CASRETGLYEQYF

d_call: TRBD2
clone_size: few
v_call: TRBV6-2/TRBV6-3
j_call: TRBJ2-7
cdr3_nt: TGTGCCAGCAGTTACAGTAGGACTAGCGGGAGATTCTACGAGCAGTACTTC
cdr3_aa: CASSYSRTSGRFYEQYF

d_call: TRBD2
clone_size: -
v_call: TRBV7-2
j_call: TRBJ2-3
cdr3_nt: TGTGCCAGCAGCGTCACGGGGGGGGCGTCCACAGATACGCAGTATTTT
cdr3_aa: CASSVTGGASTDTQYF

d_call: TRBD1
clone_size: many
v_call: TRBV3-1
j_call: TRBJ2-7
cdr3_nt: TGTGCCAGCAGCTCACGACAGGGAATTCGGAACGAGCAGTACTTC
cdr3_aa: CASSSRQGIRNEQYF

d_call: TRBD1
clone_size: few
v_call: TRBV7-3
j_call: TRBJ2-7
cdr3_nt: TGTGCCAGCAGCCCCTTCCTACGGGACAGGGGTTTCAACGAGCAGTACTTC
cdr3_aa: CASSPFLRDRGFNEQYF

d_call: -
clone_size: many
v_call: TRBV27
j_call: TRBJ2-3
cdr3_nt: TGTGCCAGCAGTTTATGGGCCATGGATACGCAGTATTTT
cdr3_aa: CASSLWAMDTQYF

d_call: TRBD2
clone_size: few
v_call: TRBV3-1
j_call: TRBJ2-7
cdr3_nt: TGTGCCAGCAGCCGGGACTACCTCTACGAGCAGTACTTC
cdr3_aa: CASSRDYLYEQYF

d_call: -
clone_size: -
v_call: TRBV5-6
j_call: TRBJ2-7
cdr3_nt: TGTGCCAGCAGCTTACAGGGTCTCGGTCTCCACGAGCAGTACTTC
cdr3_aa: CASSLQGLGLHEQYF

d_call: -
clone_size: few
v_call: TRBV29-1
j_call: TRBJ2-3
cdr3_nt: TGCAGCGTTGAATGGCGGGGAACAGATACGCAGTATTTT
cdr3_aa: CSVEWRGTDTQYF

d_call: TRBD1
clone_size: many
v_call: TRBV3-1
j_call: TRBJ1-1
cdr3_nt: TGTGCCAGCAGCCAGCCGGGACAGGGGGTCACTGAAGCTTTCTTT
cdr3_aa: CASSQPGQGVTEAFF

d_call: TRBD1
clone_size: -
v_call: TRBV5-1
j_call: TRBJ2-1
cdr3_nt: TGCGCCAGCAGCTTGGACCAAACAGGGGTCCGGAAATTCTTC
cdr3_aa: CASSLDQTGVRKFF

d_call: TRBD1
clone_size: few
v_call: TRBV18
j_call: TRBJ2-5
cdr3_nt: TGTGCCAGCTCACTACAGGGGTTCCAAGAGACCCAGTACTTC
cdr3_aa: CASSLQGFQETQYF